The 2 T cell receptor beta chains listed next were all sequenced from one sample in a study of T cells after yellow fever vaccination. In TCRdb, the 5' RACE reads were re-called with MiXCR into one record per CDR3 protein. This repertoire shows 300,000 to 350,000 distinct CDR3 sequences, approximately 4.2% found once; its top ten account for approximately 25%. This specimen was PBMCs, taken 5 days after the yellow fever booster vaccination. The receptors were gathered from a man younger than 35 who received the YFV17D yellow fever vaccine.

The chain couples TRBV12-3 or TRBV12-4 to TRBJ2-7; possible D gene TRBD1, 5 bases. This CDR3 has 13 amino acids. V dropped 5 bases and J dropped 4 bases, with 12 bases sitting between them. For the CDR3, the DNA is TGTGCCAGCAGTCAGCTGACAGCTTACGAGCAGTACTTC. It encodes CASSQLTAYEQYF.

CDR3 in DNA: TGTGCCAGCAGTTACGGGTCGGGGATGCAGTATTTT. Protein: CASSYGSGMQYF. The chain employs TRBV6-2 or TRBV6-3 and TRBJ2-3, with D tentatively TRBD2 (5 bases). Looked up from germline, CDR1 is MNHEY and CDR2 is SVGEGT. Trimming took 2 bases from V and 11 from J, leaving 11 bases between them. This CDR3 contains 12 residues.